These 5 T cell receptor beta chains were all obtained from the same sample, sequenced in a study of T cell changes during pregnancy in multiple sclerosis. The table came from immunoSEQ multiplex PCR; TCRdb's copy has only in-frame clones and leaves some out. Of about 50,000 clones detected, more than 90% appear once; the ten largest clones hold 0.35% to 0.45%. The material sequenced was CD4+ T cells from peripheral blood mononuclear cells, taken before pregnancy. The receptors stem from a female donor with multiple sclerosis, enrolled in a pregnancy study.

As DNA, the CDR3 is TGTGCCTGGAGGGGAGGCTATGGCTACACCTTC. This encodes CAWRGGYGYTF. V usage is TRBV30 and J usage is TRBJ1-2; no reliable D call. The ends were cut back, 3 bases at V and 4 bases at J, with 6 bases in the middle. The CDR3 spans 11 residues. Germline V CDR1 and CDR2: GTSNPN, SVGIG (reference sequence).

This chain uses TRBV7-8 with TRBJ1-1, with 8 bases fitting TRBD1. Trimming removed 3 bases from V and 7 bases from J; junction bases left unmatched: 7. Germline CDR1 is SGHVS and CDR2 is FQNEAQ. This CDR3 has 14 residues. CDR3 sequence (DNA): TGTGCCAGCAGCTTTTTCCAGGGGGCGGATGAAGCTTTCTTT. Translating it yields CASSFFQGADEAFF.

The CDR3 coding sequence is TGTGCCAGCAGGGCCGACGGGGGGGTCCGCGAGCAGTACTTC. This translates into CASRADGGVREQYF. The V call is TRBV7-9, the J call TRBJ2-7; 8 bases fit TRBD2. This CDR3 is 14 amino acids long. Trimming cost V 6 bases and J 6 bases; bases outside gene matches: 10. CDR1 and CDR2 from the germline V gene are SEHNR and FQNEAQ (reference sequence). The entire variable domain, with the rest obtained from reference TRBV7-9 and TRBJ2-7, is as follows: DTGVSQNPRHKITKRGQNVTFRCDPISEHNRLYWYRQTLGQGPEFLTYFQNEAQLEKSRLLSDRFSAERPKGSFSTLEIQRTEQGDSAMYLCASRADGGVREQYFGPGTRLTVT.

The chain recombines TRBV6-5 with TRBJ1-3, with D unresolved. The CDR3 is 15 amino acids. Trimming left V 2 bases short and J 2 bases short, with 10 bases between. Germline values: CDR1 MNHEY, CDR2 SVGAGI. Written as DNA, the CDR3 is TGTGCCAGCAGTTACAGAGGGCGCACTGGAAACACCATATATTTT. Translation gives CASSYRGRTGNTIYF.

The V gene is TRBV18, the J gene TRBJ1-1, with TRBD1 identical over 9 bases. J gave up 3 bases and V 3 bases, and 5 bases lay outside the gene matches. The CDR3 length is 15 residues. Germline-derived CDR1 and CDR2 are KGHSH and LQKENI. CDR3 loop: CASSPINRGHTEAFF. CDR3 nucleotides: TGTGCCAGCTCACCTATAAACAGGGGGCACACTGAAGCTTTCTTT.